Listed below are T cell receptor beta chains from one sample, sequenced in a study of OX40 agonist ivuxolimab in advanced cancers. Assay used: immunoSEQ multiplex PCR; TCRdb lists only in-frame clones, some missing. The repertoire has under 80,000 clones, roughly nine tenths of them found once; the top ten carry approximately 9.3%. Sequences were derived from CD4+ or CD8+ T cells sorted from blood, sampled in a trial of the OX40 agonist ivuxolimab. The receptors originated from an adult with an advanced solid tumor such as melanoma, head and neck, liver or kidney cancer. Each CDR3 is given with its conserved first and last residue. Each record gives: D gene, clone size, J gene, V gene, CDR3 DNA, CDR3 protein. A D gene is named only where the DNA matches it firmly. Size values are once, few and many counts, or a class for expanded clones, and some rows have none.

TRBD1 . TRBJ2-7 TRBV19 TGTGCCAGCGAGCCCGGGACAGGGGTTTCCTACGAGCAGTACTTC CASEPGTGVSYEQYF
TRBD2 . TRBJ2-1 TRBV5-4 TGTGCCAGCAGCTTGCTCGTGGCGCGGGGGGGTTACAATGAGCAGTTCTTC CASSLLVARGGYNEQFF
. . TRBJ2-3 TRBV7-9 TGTGCCAGCAGCTCCCCAGTCTTTTGGGATAGCGGCACAGATACGCAGTATTTT CASSSPVFWDSGTDTQYF
. . TRBJ1-5 TRBV12-5 TGTGCTAGTGGACCTACAGGGTTTGGCAATCAGCCCCAGCATTTT CASGPTGFGNQPQHF
. . TRBJ2-3 TRBV4-3 TGCGCCAGCAGCCAAGATGGGGGCTACACAGATACGCAGTATTTT CASSQDGGYTDTQYF
. . TRBJ2-1 TRBV4-1 TGCGCCAGCGGCCAATTGATAGCTCCTGAGCAGTTCTTC CASGQLIAPEQFF
. few TRBJ2-3 TRBV4-3 TGCGCCAGCAGCCCTAAAAGGGGGGGGGCTCTAAGCACAGATACGCAGTATTTT CASSPKRGGALSTDTQYF
TRBD1 . TRBJ1-1 TRBV30 TGTGCCTGGGACTCGGACAGGGAGGCGGAGACTGAAGCTTTCTTT CAWDSDREAETEAFF
TRBD1 . TRBJ2-7 TRBV6-1 TGTGCCATCAGTGAAGGACAGGGGACATCCTACGAGCAGTACTTC CAISEGQGTSYEQYF
. . TRBJ2-7 TRBV4-3 TGCGCCAGCTTCATCGGGGGGCAGCAGTACTTC CASFIGGQQYF
. . TRBJ1-5 TRBV5-4 TGTGCCAGCAGCTTGGAGTGGGGCAGCCGTAGGCCTAATCAGCCCCAGCATTTT CASSLEWGSRRPNQPQHF
TRBD2 . TRBJ2-2 TRBV29-1 TGCAGCGTTGAAGATCGGATGGCGGGGGGGACCGGGGAGCTGTTTTTT CSVEDRMAGGTGELFF
. . TRBJ2-2 TRBV5-6 TGTGCCAGCAGCTTGGCTGGCAGCCGAAACACCGGGGAGCTGTTTTTT CASSLAGSRNTGELFF
. . TRBJ2-7 TRBV4-1 TGCGCCAGCAGCCAAGTGTTGGGCTCCTACGAGCAGTACTTC CASSQVLGSYEQYF
TRBD1 few TRBJ1-3 TRBV7-9 TGTGCCAGCAGCCCGGGGACAGGTGCGAACACCATATATTTT CASSPGTGANTIYF
. . TRBJ2-3 TRBV9 TGTGCCAGCAGCGTTTCTAGCCCCACAGATACGCAGTATTTT CASSVSSPTDTQYF
TRBD1 . TRBJ1-1 TRBV15 TGTGCCACCAGCAGAGACCCCCGGACAGGGGTACCGAACACTGAAGCTTTCTTT CATSRDPRTGVPNTEAFF
. . TRBJ2-1 TRBV4-1 TGCGCCAGCAGCCCAGGCAGGGACAATGAGCAGTTCTTC CASSPGRDNEQFF
TRBD2 . TRBJ2-3 TRBV7-9 TGTGCCAGCGGGGGGGAAACATCCACAGATACGCAGTATTTT CASGGETSTDTQYF
. . TRBJ1-2 TRBV6-1 TGTGCCAGCGTCAATACTATTACAGGGATCCATGGCTACACCTTC CASVNTITGIHGYTF
. . TRBJ2-1 TRBV2 TGTGCCAGCAGGGGGCGGCAGGCGATATACAATGAGCAGTTCTTC CASRGRQAIYNEQFF
. . TRBJ2-1 TRBV10-3 TGTGCCATCAGTGAGTCACTGGACAATGAGCAGTTCTTC CAISESLDNEQFF
. . TRBJ1-2 TRBV6-5 TGTGCCAGCAGCCCTTCTACGGGGGGCTACACCTTC CASSPSTGGYTF
. . TRBJ2-5 TRBV18 TGTGCCAGCTCGCGGGGCGGGGCCGGGCAAGAGACCCAGTACTTC CASSRGGAGQETQYF
. . TRBJ2-3 TRBV29-1 TGCAGCGTTGAATTAGAGGGAGAAGTTGCAGATACGCAGTATTTT CSVELEGEVADTQYF
. . TRBJ2-7 TRBV2 TGTGCCAGCAGTGTAAAGGGGTTCTCCTACGAGCAGTACTTC CASSVKGFSYEQYF
. . TRBJ2-7 TRBV7-9 TGTGCCAGCAGCTTAGTACCTAGCAGCTCCTACGAGCAGTACTTC CASSLVPSSSYEQYF
TRBD2 . TRBJ2-1 TRBV4-1 TGCGCCAGCGGGACTAGCGGGGGCTCTCATGAGCAGTTCTTC CASGTSGGSHEQFF
TRBD2 . TRBJ2-7 TRBV13 TGTGCCAGCAGCCCCGGACTAGCGGGGGGTCACGAGCAGTACTTC CASSPGLAGGHEQYF
. . TRBJ2-7 TRBV7-9 TGTGCCAGCAGCACACCGGACACAGCCTACGAGCAGTACTTC CASSTPDTAYEQYF
TRBD1 . TRBJ2-7 TRBV29-1 TGCAGCGTTGAAGGGGCAGGGGGCGTCCCCTACGAGCAGTACTTC CSVEGAGGVPYEQYF
TRBD1 few TRBJ2-2 TRBV4-1 TGCGCCAGCAGCCCAGGGACAGGGGGCTTGAGCGGGGAGCTGTTTTTT CASSPGTGGLSGELFF
. . TRBJ2-1 TRBV14 TGTGCCAGCAGCCTCCAATGGGGCCTGAATCGAGATGAGCAGTTCTTC CASSLQWGLNRDEQFF
. . TRBJ1-5 TRBV7-8 TGTGCCAGCAGCTCCAATTTTATGGGACACCAAACATATAGCAATCAGCCCCAGCATTTT CASSSNFMGHQTYSNQPQHF
. medium-sized TRBJ1-2 TRBV10-3 TGTGCCATCCGTCAGCCCACAGGCGGTTGGGGCTACACCTTC CAIRQPTGGWGYTF
. . TRBJ2-1 TRBV2 TGTGCCAGCAGTGATTTGAAGGGGAATGAGCAGTTCTTC CASSDLKGNEQFF
. . TRBJ2-1 TRBV9 TGTGCCAGCAGCACGGAAGCAGGGAGCTCCTACAATGAGCAGTTCTTC CASSTEAGSSYNEQFF
TRBD1 . TRBJ2-2 TRBV9 TGTGCCAGCAAGGACACCGGGACAGCGAACACCGGGGAGCTGTTTTTT CASKDTGTANTGELFF
. . TRBJ1-3 TRBV5-1 TGCGCCAGCAGCTTGGATGGGGGCGGAAACACCATATATTTT CASSLDGGGNTIYF
. . TRBJ2-5 TRBV11-2 TGTGCCAGCAGTTCCGATGGGGGAGTAGAGACCCAGTACTTC CASSSDGGVETQYF
TRBD2 . TRBJ2-3 TRBV9 TGTGCCAGCAGCGTAGTTTCGCGGGGGGGCCCTGGGGATACGCAGTATTTT CASSVVSRGGPGDTQYF
TRBD2 . TRBJ2-1 TRBV7-6 TGTGCCAGCAGCTTAGCGGGTAGCGGGGGGCCAGCAAATGAGCAGTTCTTC CASSLAGSGGPANEQFF